A selection of T cell receptor beta chains follows, all from one sample in a study of metastatic and nonmetastatic thyroid tumors. From the PCR reads, TCRdb re-called clones with MiXCR. The sample shows about 20,000 clones, roughly 22% of them seen only once. Input material: tumor tissue. The receptors derive from a female donor with papillary thyroid cancer or a benign thyroid nodule (not recorded which). Some clones in this sample may be carry-over from other donors' samples. Each CDR3 is given with its conserved first and last residue. D genes are given only for firm matches. Size is stated for part of the rows, as once, few or many counts, or as a class when the clone is expanded.

size	J	D	V	DNA	CDR3
few	TRBJ2-5	TRBD2	TRBV6-1	TGTGCCATTAGCACCGGGACTAGCGAAACAGAGACCCAGTACTTC	CAISTGTSETETQYF
many	TRBJ2-3	TRBD2	TRBV5-6	TGTGCCAGCAGCTTCGATCTAGCGGCAGATGGGGGGAGGAATACGCAGTATTTT	CASSFDLAADGGRNTQYF
.	TRBJ2-4	TRBD1	TRBV2	TGTGCCAGCACTTTCCTACGGGACAGGGGGACCAAAAACATTCAGTACTTC	CASTFLRDRGTKNIQYF
many	TRBJ2-1	TRBD2	TRBV9	TGTGCCAGCAGCGCCGGACTAGTATCCTACAATGAGCAGTTCTTC	CASSAGLVSYNEQFF
few	TRBJ2-7	.	TRBV15	TGTGCCACCAGCAGAGATATGTTGAGGACTAACCCCTACGAGCAGTACTTC	CATSRDMLRTNPYEQYF
.	TRBJ1-5	.	TRBV28	TGTGCCAGCAGTTTACATCAGCCCCAGCATTTT	CASSLHQPQHF
many	TRBJ2-3	TRBD2	TRBV19	TGTGCCAGTAGTATCCGGCGGGAGGCGGATACGCAGTATTTT	CASSIRREADTQYF
medium-sized	TRBJ2-7	TRBD1	TRBV4-1	TGCGCCAGCAGCCAAGGGCAGGGGGCTTACGAGCAGTACTTC	CASSQGQGAYEQYF
many	TRBJ2-5	.	TRBV20-1	TGCAGTGCTAGTGGTACCCCCCAAGAGACCCAGTACTTC	CSASGTPQETQYF
medium-sized	TRBJ2-3	.	TRBV11-2	TGTGCCAGCAGCTTAGATCTGATGGTGCCCGGCACAGATACGCAGTATTTT	CASSLDLMVPGTDTQYF
few	TRBJ1-6	.	TRBV10-3	TGTGCCACCCTACGTGGGAATAATTCACCCCTCCACTTT	CATLRGNNSPLHF
.	TRBJ1-5	.	TRBV20-1	TGCAGTGCTAGCAAACGTGACAGGAGCAATCAGCCCCAGCATTTT	CSASKRDRSNQPQHF
medium-sized	TRBJ2-7	.	TRBV28	TGTGCCAGCAGCGTAAGGAGGGCCGAGCAGTACTTC	CASSVRRAEQYF
few	TRBJ2-1	TRBD2	TRBV3-1	TGTGCCAGCAGCCAAGTCGGGACTAGCTGGAGCGATGAGCAGTTCTTC	CASSQVGTSWSDEQFF
.	TRBJ2-6	.	TRBV24-1	TGTGCCACCAGTGATGGTGATGACTCTGGGGCCAACGTCCTGAGTTTC	CATSDGDDSGANVLSF
medium-sized	TRBJ1-2	.	TRBV2	TGTGCCAGCAGCCTCAGAGAGGGGAACTATGGCTACACCTTC	CASSLREGNYGYTF
.	TRBJ1-1	.	TRBV3-1	TGTGCCAGCAGCCCACAGGGCGATGAAGCTTTCTTT	CASSPQGDEAFF
few	TRBJ2-7	.	TRBV2	TGTGCAAGCATTGGGGCGTCTAGCTCCTACGAGCAGTATTTC	CASIGASSSYEQYF
.	TRBJ2-5	.	TRBV7-3	TGTGCCAGCAGCCAAGAATGGGAGCGTCAGGAGACCCAGTACTTC	CASSQEWERQETQYF
many	TRBJ2-2	.	TRBV19	TGTGCCAGCCACCATTGGGGGCGTCGGGCCACCGGGGAGCTGTTTTTT	CASHHWGRRATGELFF
many	TRBJ2-6	TRBD2	TRBV7-3	TGTGCCAGCAGCGCCGACATAACTAGCGGCCAACCCTCTGGGGCCAACGTCCTGACTTTC	CASSADITSGQPSGANVLTF
many	TRBJ1-2	TRBD1	TRBV2	TGTGCCAGCACCCGGCGGGGGACAGGGGATAACTATGGCTACACCTTC	CASTRRGTGDNYGYTF
few	TRBJ1-5	.	TRBV28	TGTGCCAGCAGTTTATCTCGGTCTTTACAGCCCCAGCATTTT	CASSLSRSLQPQHF
.	TRBJ1-1	TRBD1	TRBV5-1	TGCGCCAGCAGCTACAGGGGGCGCGATGAAGCTTTCTTT	CASSYRGRDEAFF
many	TRBJ2-5	.	TRBV7-9	TGTGCCAGCAGCTTAGCGATGGCGGAGGTGGGGGAGACCCAGTACTTC	CASSLAMAEVGETQYF
many	TRBJ1-5	.	TRBV19	TGTGCCAGTAGCCCTCTTTGGCCGTATAGCAATCAGCCCCAGCATTTT	CASSPLWPYSNQPQHF
many	TRBJ2-3	.	TRBV7-2	TGTGCCAGCAGCCCCGGTAGTGGGGGGGGGCGGCGCACAGATACGCAGTATTTT	CASSPGSGGGRRTDTQYF
.	TRBJ2-7	.	TRBV20-1	TGCAGTGCCTGGTACAGTGCGTACGAGCATTACTTC	CSAWYSAYEHYF
.	TRBJ2-6	.	TRBV28	TGTGCCAGCAGTGGGCATAGGCAGAGCTCTTGGGCCAACGTCCTGACTTTC	CASSGHRQSSWANVLTF
many	TRBJ2-1	.	TRBV12-3/TRBV12-4	TGTGCCAGCACCGGGAGTTCAGGTGGTTACAATGAGCAGTTCTTC	CASTGSSGGYNEQFF
many	TRBJ2-3	.	TRBV6-4	TGTGCCAGCAGTGGCGGGGAGGCAGATACGCAGTATTTT	CASSGGEADTQYF
medium-sized	TRBJ2-1	.	TRBV27	TGTGCCAGCCGATCAGGTTACTCCTACAATGAGCAGTTCTTC	CASRSGYSYNEQFF
.	TRBJ2-1	TRBD2	TRBV30	TGTGCCTGGAGGGGAGCGGGACCCTACAATGAGCAGTTCTTC	CAWRGAGPYNEQFF
many	TRBJ2-2	TRBD2	TRBV6-1	TGTGCCAGCAGTGAAGCGGGAGGGGACACCGGGGAGCTGTTTTTT	CASSEAGGDTGELFF
many	TRBJ2-3	TRBD2	TRBV10-2	TGCGCCAGCAGTGAGCTTACTTACATTATGGCGGGAGTAGTGGATACGCAGTATTTT	CASSELTYIMAGVVDTQYF
few	TRBJ2-5	TRBD2	TRBV12-3/TRBV12-4	TGTGCCAGCAGTTTCGGGGGAGGGGAGACCCAGTACTTC	CASSFGGGETQYF
many	TRBJ1-1	TRBD1	TRBV2	TGTGCCAGCGCAGGGGGCAGTGAAGCTTTCTTT	CASAGGSEAFF
.	TRBJ2-1	.	TRBV24-1	TGTGCCACCAGTGATTCTCCCTCCTGGCGGGATACTTTGGTGGATGAGCAGTTCTTC	CATSDSPSWRDTLVDEQFF
many	TRBJ2-1	.	TRBV7-2	TGTGCCAGCAGCTCTTACAGGGGGGGATTTTACAATGAGCAGTTCTTC	CASSSYRGGFYNEQFF
many	TRBJ1-1	TRBD1	TRBV13	TGTGCCAGCAGACGGACAGGGTGGAACACTGAAGCTTTCTTT	CASRRTGWNTEAFF
.	TRBJ2-2	.	TRBV15	TGTGCCACCAGCGGCACGCCGGCCGGGGAGCTGTTTTTT	CATSGTPAGELFF
.	TRBJ1-5	TRBD1	TRBV20-1	TGCAGTGTTCCGGGACAGTACAATCAGCCCCAGCATTTT	CSVPGQYNQPQHF